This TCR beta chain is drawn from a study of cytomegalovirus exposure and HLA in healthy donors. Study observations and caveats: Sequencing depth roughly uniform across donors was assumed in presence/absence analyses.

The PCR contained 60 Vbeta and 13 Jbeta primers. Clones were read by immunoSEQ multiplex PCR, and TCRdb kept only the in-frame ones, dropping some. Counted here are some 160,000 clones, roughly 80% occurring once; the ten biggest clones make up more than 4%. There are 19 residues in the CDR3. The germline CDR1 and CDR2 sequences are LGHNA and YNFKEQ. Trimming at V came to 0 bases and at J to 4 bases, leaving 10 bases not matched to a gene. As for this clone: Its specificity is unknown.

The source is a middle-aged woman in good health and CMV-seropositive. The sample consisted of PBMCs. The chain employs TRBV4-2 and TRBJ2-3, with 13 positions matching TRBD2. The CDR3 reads CASSQETSGGRSKPDTQYF. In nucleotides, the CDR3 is TGTGCCAGCAGCCAAGAGACTAGCGGGGGGCGCTCTAAGCCAGATACGCAGTATTTT.